Below are 13 T cell receptor beta chains sequenced from a single sample in a study of CXCR3-negative and CXCR3-positive naive CD8 T cells (dated by TCRdb to between 2018 and 2021). The run used a NextSeq 550. The Human TCR Profiling Kit (MiLaboratory) was used to make UMI-labeled 5' RACE TRB cDNA libraries. The reads underwent TCRdb reprocessing, giving one record for each CDR3 protein sequence and no DNA. The sample table gives roughly 29,000 distinct CDR3 sequences. The top ten constitute 10% of the sample. What was sequenced was memory CD8+ T cells from blood. Taken with the paper, the label for cell subset or site translates to: conventional CD8+ memory T cells (TMEM), sorted as controls. Receptors originate from a human donor in good health. Some clones in this sample may be carry-over from other donors' samples.

The chain employs TRBV29-1 and TRBJ2-2; TCRdb's D gene call, TRBD2, goes unchecked for lack of DNA. This CDR3 spans 15 amino acids. Germline CDR1 and CDR2: SQVTM and ANQGSEA. CDR3 sequence: CSGGGASANTGELFF.

The V gene is TRBV5-5, the J gene TRBJ1-5; there is no DNA to check the TCRdb D call of TRBD1. Germline CDR1 SGHKS, CDR2 YYEKEE (reference sequence). This CDR3 has 15 residues. The CDR3 is CASSLGTDSNQPQHF.

The chain is built from TRBV19 and TRBJ2-5; TCRdb returns TRBD1, unconfirmable since there is no DNA. Germline CDR1 LNHDA, CDR2 SQIVND (reference sequence). The CDR3 has 15 residues. CDR3 region: CASSMSRTVGETQYF.

V usage is TRBV28 and J usage is TRBJ2-7; TCRdb reports TRBD1, a call that lacks DNA to check it against. CDR1 and CDR2 (germline): MDHEN, SYDVKM. This CDR3 is built from 12 residues. CDR3 residues: CASRRDGYEQYF. Full variable domain (remainder filled in from reference TRBV28 and TRBJ2-7): DVKVTQSSRYLVKRTGEKVFLECVQDMDHENMFWYRQDPGLGLRLIYFSYDVKMKEKGDIPEGYSVSREKKERFSLILESASTNQTSMYLCASRRDGYEQYFGPGTRLTVT.

The chain links TRBV29-1 to TRBJ2-3; checking the TCRdb D call of TRBD2 is not possible without DNA. CDR1 is SQVTM, CDR2 ANQGSEA, per germline. This CDR3 has 14 amino acids. The CDR3 is CSVEEGLSTDTQYF.

This sequence joins TRBV4-3 and TRBJ2-6; absent DNA, TCRdb's TRBD2 call cannot be checked. This CDR3 is built from 18 residues. The germline CDR1 and CDR2 sequences are LGHNA and YSLEER. The CDR3 sequence is CASSQDQVREAGANVLTF.

The chain's CDR3 is CASSNPQLGGWETQYF. The V call is TRBV12-3 or TRBV12-4, the J call TRBJ2-5; the TRBD1 assignment by TCRdb is unverifiable without DNA. CDR3 length: 16 amino acids.

The chain has TRBV6-2 or TRBV6-3 and TRBJ2-1. The germline gives CDR1 MNHEY, CDR2 SVGEGT. This CDR3 spans 15 amino acids. The CDR3 sequence: CASSYRESSYNEQFF.

The gene calls are TRBV7-8 and TRBJ2-7; the D call of TRBD2 rests on TCRdb alone, since no DNA is present to check it. CDR1 is SGHVS and CDR2 is FQNEAQ in the germline V gene. The CDR3 totals 16 residues. The CDR3 sequence: CASGGEGLPVTYEQYF.

The CDR3 loop is CSMRDKETNHEQFF. This chain uses TRBV29-1 with TRBJ2-1; no DNA is available, so the TRBD2 call from TCRdb remains unchecked. The CDR3 is 14 residues long. Germline assignment: CDR1 SQVTM and CDR2 ANQGSEA.

The chain joins TRBV14 to TRBJ2-1; with no DNA, the TCRdb D assignment of TRBD2 cannot be verified. CDR1 is SGHDN and CDR2 is FVKESK in the germline V gene. The CDR3 has 15 residues. The CDR3 loop is CASSQGSGVFREQFF. Combining the CDR3 with reference TRBV14 and TRBJ2-1 gives the whole variable domain EAGVTQFPSHSVIEKGQTVTLRCDPISGHDNLYWYRRVMGKEIKFLLHFVKESKQDESGMPNNRFLAERTGGTYSTLKVQPAELEDSGVYFCASSQGSGVFREQFFGPGTRLTVL.

This chain joins TRBV27 and TRBJ2-7; with no DNA, the TCRdb D assignment of TRBD1 cannot be verified. CDR1 is MNHEY, CDR2 SMNVEV, per germline (reference sequence). The CDR3 has 14 residues. The CDR3 loop is CASRGDSPSYEQYF.

This chain joins TRBV7-9 and TRBJ2-7; the TRBD1 assignment by TCRdb is unverifiable without DNA. Germline CDR1 SEHNR, CDR2 FQNEAQ (reference sequence). There are 14 residues in the CDR3. The CDR3: CASSPPTGDYEQYF.